This T cell receptor (beta chain) was captured by sequencing in a study of blood T cell repertoires in COVID-19. About the research overall: Samples of COVID-19 (acute and convalescent) were obtained from the United States, Italy and Spain. Sources were T cells, B-cell-depleted T cells, or PBMCs; the material itself was cDNA or gDNA.

V lost 11 bases, J lost 7 bases, and 17 bases stayed unmatched. Per germline, CDR1 MNHEY and CDR2 SVGAGI. The CDR3 has 15 residues. Original methodology: Using reference gene primer amplification, nucleated cell counts were estimated. Only in-frame clones appear in the TCRdb table, and some are missing; sequencing was by immunoSEQ multiplex PCR. V, J and clone size derive from that table, while D and trimming were established from the DNA sequence. Among some 70,000 clones listed, 86% were seen once. This TCR derives from a woman aged 60-70 years with acute or convalescent COVID-19. This chain connects TRBV6-5 to TRBJ2-1; 7 bases match TRBD2. The sequenced sample consisted of peripheral blood. The CDR3: CASRTPRGGWNEQFF. CDR3 DNA: TGTGCCTCACGTACGCCCCGGGGAGGGTGGAATGAGCAGTTCTTC.